This T cell receptor beta chain emerged from a study of T cells after yellow fever vaccination (dated by TCRdb to between 2018 and 2020). For context, the study as a whole: Libraries from fractions with low cell numbers were prepared with the SMART-Seq v4 Ultra Low Input RNA kit. Bulk TCR alpha and beta repertoires were sequenced longitudinally to track T-cell clones before and after primary and booster YFV17D yellow fever vaccination. Two healthy male donors made up the cohort, one aged 18 to 29 years and the other aged 30 to 40 years. Blood was drawn at multiple timepoints before and after primary and secondary immunization, with bulk PBMC replicates and cell subsets isolated. Broad study findings and their caveats: A small fraction of clonotypes appeared in both the CD4 and CD8 compartments, likely as a result of convergent recombination. The secondary T-cell response was weaker than the primary response but faster, peaking on day 5 instead of day 15. Because only a couple of donors were included in the study, the extent to which the findings can be generalized is limited. Most clones expanded after primary vaccination (about 95% of CD4 and roughly 91% of CD8) were re-detected after the booster, suggesting that broad memory maintenance occurred. FACS-sorted repertoires could contain abundant contaminating clonotypes from the bulk population, so computational filtering was required.

The label giving this sample's treatment or condition can be read as: live attenuated yellow fever vaccine strain. A standard Ficoll-Paque protocol was used to isolate PBMCs from peripheral blood. Dynabeads CD4 and CD8 positive selection kits were used to isolate the CD4 and CD8 T-cell fractions. TriZol was used to extract RNA from bulk PBMCs, CD4 and CD8 fractions, and dextramer-positive and dextramer-negative fractions. Trimming leaves V shorter by 4 bases and J shorter by 5 bases, with the junction holding 4 bases beyond the gene matches. The CDR3, from cysteine to phenylalanine, totals 15 residues. CDR3 DNA is the only sequence kept; it has 45 bases, read in frame from the first base. The germline V gene (reference sequence) provides CDR1 SEHNR and CDR2 FQNEAQ. Details on this clonotype: Its antigen is currently not known. No clone much larger than this one lies a single base away; base qualities are absent.

The instrument given in TCRdb is Illumina NovaSeq 6000. TCR cDNA was made using 5'RACE template switching, a step that added a universal primer site and unique molecular identifiers. cDNA synthesis was primed from both the TCR alpha and TCR beta constant segments. Library amplification involved two PCR steps, and the second step added sample barcodes and sequencing adapters. Sequencing of libraries was performed on Illumina HiSeq 2500 (2x100 bp) or NovaSeq (2x150 bp). As for the original processing: MIGEC was used to demultiplex reads and collapse the reads into UMI consensus sequences, and MiXCR was used for V(D)J alignment. Vaccine-responding clonotypes were defined with edgeR using replicate PBMC samples, requiring FDR below 0.01 and a log2 fold change above 5 up to day 15. Bulk clonotypes were assigned CD4 or CD8 identity according to which sequenced CD4 or CD8 repertoire held them at higher abundance. The public reads were quality trimmed at Q25 with fastp and then assembled into clones with MiXCR by TCRdb, keeping productive beta chains. Rows are combined by CDR3 protein, so each entry shows the most common genes and DNA. Here the V and J calls rest on TCRdb's processing, not on the authors' analysis. This sample has 150,000 to 200,000 distinct CDR3 sequences in its table, and approximately 9.9% of those were observed once. The ten largest clones add up to around 33% of the sample.

This chain joins TRBV7-9 to TRBJ1-6; TRBD1 aligns with 8 central bases. The material was CD8+ T cells sorted from PBMCs, obtained 45 days after the yellow fever booster vaccination. The sequence was collected from a man between 18 and 35 years old who received the YFV17D yellow fever vaccine. The CDR3 reads CASSSQGAHNSPLHF. The DNA sequence is given as TGTGCCAGCAGCTCCCAGGGGGCCCATAATTCACCCCTCCACTTT.